This T cell receptor beta chain was sequenced in a study of blood T cell repertoires in COVID-19. Study details: Both acute and convalescent COVID-19 samples were obtained from the United States, Italy and Spain. T cells, B-cell-depleted T cells, or PBMCs provided the cDNA or gDNA that served as material.

Per the study methods: It was from reference gene primer amplification that nucleated cell counts were estimated. Sequencing used immunoSEQ multiplex PCR; TCRdb keeps in-frame clones, though not all of them. That table is the source of V, J and clone size, and D and trimming were worked out from the DNA. Seen here are 240,000 or so clones, under 85% observed once, and the top ten hold about 1.9%. The clonotype comes from a young man who had recovered from COVID-19. The material sequenced was peripheral blood.

The CDR3 nucleotides read TGTGCCAGCAGCGAAACCGGGACAGGCCGGTCCCCCCTCCACTTT. This sequence encodes CASSETGTGRSPLHF. The genes are TRBV9 and TRBJ1-6; 8 bases align to TRBD1. Germline CDR1 reads SGDLS; CDR2 reads YYNGEE. The CDR3 extends over 15 amino acids. V gave up 3 bases and J gave up 13 bases; unmatched junction bases: 12.